This T cell receptor (beta chain) appears in the sequencing data of a study of shared clonotypes between healthy human individuals. Study as a whole: Donors had three CD4 naive, three CD4 memory, two CD8 naive and one CD8 memory plate apiece. Study-level findings and limits: Clonotypes that were shared across a handful of donors made up approximately 5.1% of naive CD4 clonotypes.

This CDR3 spans 17 amino acids. The J segment lost 5 bases and the V segment lost 2 bases, leaving 12 bases of the junction unmatched. Donors, healthy HIV-negative adults, lacked recent acute infections or vaccinations. Investigators divided CD4+ cells into CD45RA+ naive and CD45RA-negative memory subsets. In regard to this clone: Its specificity is not known.

Generated by immunoSEQ multiplex PCR, the TCRdb table keeps only in-frame clones and is missing some. The sample has 1.5 million to 1.9 million clones; 95% to 99% are singletons. The rearrangement links TRBV5-3 to TRBJ2-1, with 8 bases that match TRBD2. TRBV5-3 is reported as an ORF; its role is uncertain. Sequencing was carried out using naive CD4+ T cells sorted from blood. Subset of the sample: CD45RA+ positively selected. This receptor was identified in a man aged 30-40 years in good health. The DNA for the CDR3 is TGTGCCAGAAGCTTCCCACTAGCGGCTAAAATCGACAATGAGCAGTTCTTC. It codes for CARSFPLAAKIDNEQFF.